This T cell receptor beta chain was captured by sequencing in a study of blood T cell repertoires in COVID-19. Study-level information: Samples taken during acute and convalescent COVID-19 were collected in the United States, Italy and Spain. From T cells, B-cell-depleted T cells, or PBMCs came the material, which was cDNA or gDNA.

The germline CDR1 and CDR2 sequences are SGHRS and YFSETQ. The CDR3 consists of 17 residues. Trimming removed 5 bases from V and 4 bases from J; junction bases left unmatched: 13. Under the authors' procedure: Estimated nucleated cell counts came from reference gene primer amplification. Profiling relied on immunoSEQ multiplex PCR, and the TCRdb table lists in-frame clones only, not all of them. That table is the source of V, J and clone size, and D and trimming were worked out from the DNA. Found here are about 33,000 clones, around nine tenths of them singletons; the top ten hold over 9.5%. The receptor was isolated from a human donor in a cohort sampled during active COVID-19. The J gene is TRBJ2-3, the V gene TRBV5-1; TRBD2 agrees at 10 bases. The source material was peripheral blood. CDR3 in DNA: TGCGCCAGCAGGGAAGCTATGACTAGCGGGTCGGCAGATACGCAGTATTTT. Protein product: CASREAMTSGSADTQYF.